Listed below are T cell receptor beta chains from one sample, sequenced in a study of memory CD4+ T cells and cytomegalovirus serostatus. Here immunoSEQ multiplex PCR was the method, and the copy in TCRdb shows in-frame clones only, minus some. The sample includes about 59,000 clones, around three quarters of them seen just once. The sample comprised memory CD4+ T cells from blood. The receptors were gathered from an adult in good health and CMV-seronegative. Some clones in this sample may be carry-over from other donors' samples. The conserved cysteine and the conserved F or W are not part of the CDR3 here. Some rows mark clone size as missing; the rest say once, few, many or name a class of expanded clone.

J | size | V | CDR3
TRBJ2-7 | NA | TRBV7-2 | ASSTAGTAHSYEQY
TRBJ2-7 | NA | TRBV6-4 | ASSDSKRTNNSYEQY
TRBJ2-5 | NA | TRBV20-1 | SGLVEETQY
TRBJ1-1 | NA | TRBV15 | ATSRGQGFTEAF
TRBJ1-5 | NA | TRBV28 | ATIDLPGQGGNSNQPQH
TRBJ2-2 | once | TRBV28 | ASSPGTGYTGELF
TRBJ2-6 | NA | TRBV28 | ASRGPLGSGANVLT
TRBJ2-5 | NA | TRBV19 | ASRLAGGETQY
TRBJ2-1 | NA | TRBV28 | ASSTPRGGRNEQF
TRBJ2-5 | NA | TRBV27 | ASSLTPPGWPTNYQETQY
TRBJ2-3 | NA | TRBV5-1 | ASSQGTSTDTQY
TRBJ1-3 | NA | TRBV7-2 | ASSRDRAGNTIY
TRBJ1-2 | NA | TRBV5-1 | ASSLQQGVDGYT
TRBJ2-3 | NA | TRBV9 | ASSVLAGSTDTQY
TRBJ2-2 | NA | TRBV11-2 | ASSDSNTGELF
TRBJ2-3 | NA | TRBV6-5 | ASSYSTSSGDTQY
TRBJ2-7 | NA | TRBV28 | ASSLESGGIRTSAPYEQY
TRBJ1-1 | few | TRBV30 | AWSLEDTEAF
TRBJ1-3 | NA | TRBV5-4 | ASSLWTTGSGNTIY
TRBJ2-1 | NA | TRBV5-1 | ASSTSGYNEQF
TRBJ1-2 | once | TRBV2 | ASSEGQGYYGYT
TRBJ1-6 | NA | TRBV5-4 | ASSLGTQTYSPLH
TRBJ1-4 | NA | TRBV28 | ASSMQGTNEKLF
TRBJ1-4 | NA | TRBV7-9 | ASSLMGANEKLF
TRBJ2-6 | NA | TRBV7-6 | ASSGQYSGANVLT
TRBJ1-5 | NA | TRBV19 | ASSIMTGVDQPQH
TRBJ1-4 | medium-sized | TRBV29-1 | SVGDGAYEKLF
TRBJ1-6 | NA | TRBV6-4 | ASSADSTNSPLH
TRBJ2-3 | NA | TRBV11-3 | ASSLGQNTDTQY
TRBJ2-3 | NA | TRBV9 | ASSHDSGLGTDTQY
TRBJ2-2 | NA | TRBV7-2 | ASSLGGGGNTGELF
TRBJ2-4 | NA | TRBV5-5 | ASSLGGGGNIQY
TRBJ2-7 | NA | TRBV7-2 | ASSPTSGYEQY
TRBJ2-1 | NA | TRBV5-1 | ASSLVPSYNEQF
TRBJ2-7 | NA | TRBV7-2 | ASSPQDRVYEQY
TRBJ2-2 | NA | TRBV7-7 | ASRGTGNTGELF
TRBJ2-3 | once | TRBV5-6 | ASSLKPHTQY
TRBJ1-5 | NA | TRBV7-2 | ASSLRQGGQPQH
TRBJ2-2 | NA | TRBV7-2 | ASSLTRGLF
TRBJ2-5 | few | TRBV19 | ASSDWDSNQETQY
TRBJ1-1 | few | TRBV10-3 | AIKGQGTEAF
TRBJ2-7 | NA | TRBV25-1 | ASSGDSSSYEQY
TRBJ1-4 | NA | TRBV4-2 | ASSQEGSLQGRNEKLF
TRBJ2-5 | few | TRBV28 | ASSSLTGGLETQY
TRBJ2-1 | NA | TRBV19 | ASTGTSVYNEQF
TRBJ1-1 | NA | TRBV19 | ASSFLTGGLTEAF
TRBJ1-2 | NA | TRBV28 | ASSLGGGHYGYT
TRBJ2-7 | NA | TRBV7-2 | ASSPGGGYEQY
TRBJ2-3 | NA | TRBV11-2 | ASSLGANPSTDTQY
TRBJ2-2 | few | TRBV18 | ASSPQRDGGELF
TRBJ2-7 | NA | TRBV19 | ASSIEAGFSYEQY
TRBJ1-2 | NA | TRBV4-3 | ASSQEEGVVDNYGYT